Following are 3 T cell receptor beta chains from one sample sequenced in a study of cytotoxic CD8 clonotypes in ibrutinib-treated CLL. The data were produced by immunoSEQ multiplex PCR, yet TCRdb's version contains in-frame clones alone and is incomplete. The sample lists hundreds of thousands of clones; roughly 77% were seen once. The specimen comprised PBMCs, sampled after 12 months of ibrutinib treatment. The receptors were gathered from a human donor with chronic lymphocytic leukemia.

J is TRBJ1-2 and V is TRBV27; D might be TRBD1 (6 bases). CDR3 length: 13 amino acids. Deletions cut 3 bases from V and 8 bases from J, with 13 bases between. Looked up from germline, CDR1 is MNHEY and CDR2 is SMNVEV (reference sequence). The CDR3 reads CASSFIGGRGYTF. In DNA form, the CDR3 reads TGTGCCAGCAGTTTCATCGGGGGGCGAGGCTACACCTTC.

This clone was detected many times. The chain uses TRBV4-2 and TRBJ2-2, with D possibly being TRBD1 (5 bases). Germline values: CDR1 LGHNA, CDR2 YNFKEQ. The V and J ends lost 3 bases and 5 bases respectively, with 7 bases between them. This CDR3 comprises 13 residues. CDR3 coding DNA: TGTGCCAGCAGCCAGACAGAAACCGGGGAGCTGTTTTTT. Residues: CASSQTETGELFF.

The chain joins TRBV5-4 to TRBJ2-7; TRBD2 agrees at 12 bases. V was pared by 4 bases and J by 4 bases, with 9 bases of the junction left unmatched. From germline, CDR1 is SGHNT and CDR2 YYREEE (reference sequence). The length of the CDR3 is 16 residues. CDR3 coding DNA: TGTGCCAGCAGCGTTGTTACTAGCGGGAGGTTTTACGAGCAGTACTTC. This encodes CASSVVTSGRFYEQYF.